Below, 12 T cell receptor beta chains from the same sample are listed, as sequenced in a study of blood T cell repertoires in COVID-19. TCRdb keeps only in-frame clones here, not all; method: immunoSEQ multiplex PCR. The sample consists of roughly 40,000 clones, roughly 86% of them appearing once. Sequencing was performed on peripheral blood. The receptor set was obtained from a man aged 70 or older with acute or convalescent COVID-19.

This chain's CDR3 is CASRKDRGTEAFF. CDR3 nucleotide sequence: TGTGCCAGCAGAAAGGACAGGGGCACTGAAGCTTTCTTT. The chain is built from TRBV2 and TRBJ1-1; 9 bases match TRBD1. J lost 4 bases, V lost 6 bases, and 3 bases had no gene match. Germline CDR1 reads SNHLY; CDR2 reads FYNNEI. This CDR3 has 13 amino acids. Supplemented by reference TRBV2 and TRBJ1-1, the full variable domain reads EPEVTQTPSHQVTQMGQEVILRCVPISNHLYFYWYRQILGQKVEFLVSFYNNEISEKSEIFDDQFSVERPDGSNFTLKIRSTKLEDSAMYFCASRKDRGTEAFFGQGTRLTVV.

V and J are TRBV11-2 and TRBJ2-5; a possible D gene is TRBD2 (6 bases). CDR1 is SGHAT, CDR2 FQNNGV, per germline. Trimming cost V 1 base and J 2 bases, with 14 bases left between them. This CDR3 comprises 16 residues. The CDR3 nucleotides read TGTGCCAGCAGCTTAGTCGGGGGACGGGGGCAAGAGACCCAGTACTTC. This translates into CASSLVGGRGQETQYF.

The chain is built from TRBV27 and TRBJ1-1; D unclear. The CDR3 has 14 residues. Germline loops: CDR1 MNHEY, CDR2 SMNVEV (reference sequence). V was pared by 1 base and J by 4 bases, with 10 bases between. The CDR3 loop is CASSLFRQSTEAFF. The CDR3 DNA reads TGTGCCAGCAGTTTATTCAGACAAAGCACTGAAGCTTTCTTT.

This clone turned up a few times. The J gene is TRBJ2-1, the V gene TRBV9; 11 bases map to TRBD2. Germline-derived CDR1 and CDR2 are SGDLS and YYNGEE. The CDR3 length is 18 residues. With V trimmed by 0 bases and J by 2 bases, 7 bases remained unmatched. CDR3 sequence: CASSVGIAGGPPYNEQFF. In nucleotides, the CDR3 is TGTGCCAGCAGCGTAGGAATAGCGGGGGGGCCTCCCTACAATGAGCAGTTCTTC.

V is TRBV10-3 and J is TRBJ2-2; a possible D gene is TRBD2 (5 bases). CDR1 and CDR2 from the germline V gene are ENHRY and SYGVKD. The CDR3 sequence is 17 residues long. V dropped 6 bases and J dropped 2 bases, with 19 bases sitting between them. The CDR3 is CAISPGSGRGNTGELFF. The CDR3 DNA reads as TGTGCCATCAGCCCAGGCAGCGGCCGAGGAAACACCGGGGAGCTGTTTTTT.

The J gene is TRBJ2-7, the V gene TRBV5-1, with D tentatively TRBD2 (5 bases). CDR1 SGHRS and CDR2 YFSETQ come from the germline V gene. CDR3 length: 14 amino acids. Deletions cut 1 base from V and 4 bases from J, with 12 bases between. The CDR3, as DNA: TGCGCCAGCAGCTTGCGGAGGTCCGGATACGAGCAGTACTTC. Protein: CASSLRRSGYEQYF.

In DNA form, the CDR3 reads TGCGCCAGCAGCCAAGATCCGGGGATGGAGCCCCAGCATTTT. This gives the protein CASSQDPGMEPQHF. The chain combines TRBV4-3 with TRBJ1-5; the D is unclear. Germline CDR1 and CDR2: LGHNA and YSLEER. The length of the CDR3 is 14 residues. V lost 0 bases and J lost 8, with 11 bases in between.

This chain connects TRBV11-3 to TRBJ1-4; the D gene is possibly TRBD1 (5 bases). V dropped 10 bases and J dropped 0 bases, with 18 bases sitting between them. This CDR3 has 16 amino acids. Germline lookup yields CDR1 SGHNT and CDR2 YENEEA. CDR3 coding DNA: TGTGCCACCCCTACGGGGGGGAGCACAACTAATGAAAAACTGTTTTTT. Amino acids: CATPTGGSTTNEKLFF. Drawing the rest from reference TRBV11-3 and TRBJ1-4, the complete variable domain is EAGVVQSPRYKIIEKKQPVAFWCNPISGHNTLYWYLQNLGQGPELLIRYENEEAVDDSQLPKDRFSAERLKGVDSTLKIQPAELGDSAVYLCATPTGGSTTNEKLFFGSGTQLSVL.

The chain joins TRBV10-3 to TRBJ1-4; D may be TRBD1 (6 bases). V dropped 0 bases and J dropped 6 bases, with 14 bases sitting between them. The CDR3 has 16 amino acids. Germline assignment: CDR1 ENHRY and CDR2 SYGVKD. The CDR3 loop reads CAISESNLGGDEKLFF. The CDR3 nucleotides read TGTGCCATCAGTGAGTCGAATCTAGGGGGGGATGAAAAACTGTTTTTT.

The chain couples TRBV7-9 to TRBJ1-3; the match to TRBD1 covers 7 bases. The CDR3 extends over 12 amino acids. The germline V gene encodes CDR1 SEHNR and CDR2 FQNEAQ (reference sequence). The V gene end was trimmed by 10 bases and the J gene end by 4 bases; junction bases not matched to a gene: 4. In DNA, the CDR3 is TGTGCCATCGACAGGGAAGGAAACACCATATATTTT. It codes for CAIDREGNTIYF.

This chain links TRBV7-8 with TRBJ1-2, with 9 positions matching TRBD1. Germline V gene sequence: CDR1 SGHVS, CDR2 FQNEAQ. The length of the CDR3 is 16 residues. V lost 4 bases to trimming and J lost 6 bases; unmatched junction nucleotides: 12. The CDR3 is CASSSEDRGEDNGYTF. CDR3 DNA sequence: TGTGCCAGCAGCTCAGAGGACAGGGGAGAGGATAATGGCTACACCTTC. Together with reference TRBV7-8 and TRBJ1-2, the CDR3 gives the full variable domain: GAGVSQSPRYKVAKRGQDVALRCDPISGHVSLFWYQQALGQGPEFLTYFQNEAQLDKSGLPSDRFFAERPEGSVSTLKIQRTQQEDSAVYLCASSSEDRGEDNGYTFGSGTRLTVV.

The chain is built from TRBV7-9 and TRBJ1-4; D is perhaps TRBD1 (5 bases). The CDR3 runs to 12 residues. Germline V gene data show CDR1 as SEHNR and CDR2 as FQNEAQ (reference sequence). The V gene lost 2 bases and the J gene lost 15 bases, with 13 bases spanning the gap. CDR3 amino acids: CASSLLGEEVFF. CDR3 nucleotides: TGTGCCAGCAGCTTATTAGGGGAGGAGGTGTTTTTT.